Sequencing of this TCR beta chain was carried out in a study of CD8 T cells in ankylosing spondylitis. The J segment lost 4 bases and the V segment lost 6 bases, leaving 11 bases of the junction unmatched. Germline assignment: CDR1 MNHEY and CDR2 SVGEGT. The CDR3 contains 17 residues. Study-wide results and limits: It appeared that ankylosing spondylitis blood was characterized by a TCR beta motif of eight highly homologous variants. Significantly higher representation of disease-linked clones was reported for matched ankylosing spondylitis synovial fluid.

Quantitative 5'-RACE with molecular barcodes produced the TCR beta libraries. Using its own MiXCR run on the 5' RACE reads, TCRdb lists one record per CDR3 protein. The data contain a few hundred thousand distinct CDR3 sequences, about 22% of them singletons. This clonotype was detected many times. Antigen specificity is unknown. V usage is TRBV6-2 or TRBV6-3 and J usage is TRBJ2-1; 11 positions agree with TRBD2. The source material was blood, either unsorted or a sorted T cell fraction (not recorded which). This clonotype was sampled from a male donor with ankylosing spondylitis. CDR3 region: CASSSPRLAGPYNEQFF. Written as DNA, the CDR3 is TGTGCCAGCAGCTCGCCACGACTAGCGGGGCCATACAATGAGCAGTTCTTC.